Listed below are T cell receptor beta chains from one sample, sequenced in a study of T cell changes during pregnancy in multiple sclerosis. Here immunoSEQ multiplex PCR was the method, and the copy in TCRdb shows in-frame clones only, minus some. The sample lists approximately 38,000 clones, about 92% occurring once. The sequencing used CD8+ T cells from peripheral blood mononuclear cells, collected in the third trimester of pregnancy. The source is a female donor with multiple sclerosis, enrolled in a pregnancy study. Both conserved end residues are part of each CDR3. The order of the fields is V gene, CDR3 length, CDR3 protein.

v_call: TRBV4-2
cdr3_length: 14
cdr3_aa: CASRQRGGRDGYTF

v_call: TRBV6-5
cdr3_length: 14
cdr3_aa: CASSYGGTTGELFF

v_call: TRBV10-3
cdr3_length: 17
cdr3_aa: CAISVGTSGWSTDTQYF

v_call: TRBV15
cdr3_length: 15
cdr3_aa: CATRVLAGADNEQFF

v_call: TRBV29-1
cdr3_length: 15
cdr3_aa: CSVEDRDRGDYGYTF

v_call: TRBV4-3
cdr3_length: 17
cdr3_aa: CASSQDWREGQYNEQFF

v_call: TRBV27
cdr3_length: 16
cdr3_aa: CASSSTLAGGINEQFF

v_call: TRBV14
cdr3_length: 15
cdr3_aa: CASSQLTRSTDTQYF

v_call: TRBV6-4
cdr3_length: 14
cdr3_aa: CASSRTGYGETQYF

v_call: TRBV4-1
cdr3_length: 17
cdr3_aa: CASSPTVWGSTNTEAFF

v_call: TRBV27
cdr3_length: 13
cdr3_aa: CASSFDRENIQYF

v_call: TRBV27
cdr3_length: 15
cdr3_aa: CASSFFSGASYEQYF

v_call: TRBV7-9
cdr3_length: 14
cdr3_aa: CASSLDRELYEQYF

v_call: TRBV10-3
cdr3_length: 14
cdr3_aa: CAISESHSPNEQFF

v_call: TRBV7-8
cdr3_length: 17
cdr3_aa: CASSITGIGKGNQPQHF

v_call: TRBV4-2
cdr3_length: 15
cdr3_aa: CASSLGTTAPYEQYF

v_call: TRBV7-9
cdr3_length: 15
cdr3_aa: CASSLFGSLANEQFF

v_call: TRBV29-1
cdr3_length: 13
cdr3_aa: CSVEGGRTGELFF

v_call: TRBV7-9
cdr3_length: 13
cdr3_aa: CASSPGGILEQYF

v_call: TRBV7-9
cdr3_length: 16
cdr3_aa: CASSAQRVAGGSEQYF

v_call: TRBV6-5
cdr3_length: 15
cdr3_aa: CASSKGGKNNQPQHF

v_call: TRBV19
cdr3_length: 15
cdr3_aa: CASSRETGIFREQYF

v_call: TRBV11-2
cdr3_length: 14
cdr3_aa: CASSTRTGVTEAFF

v_call: TRBV29-1
cdr3_length: 13
cdr3_aa: CSVEADIEYGYTF

v_call: TRBV6-1
cdr3_length: 15
cdr3_aa: CASSEGGQGSDEQYF

v_call: TRBV28
cdr3_length: 15
cdr3_aa: CASSLWEGANTEAFF

v_call: TRBV28
cdr3_length: 21
cdr3_aa: CASSLFPSSSEPSRSTDTQYF

v_call: TRBV10-2
cdr3_length: 18
cdr3_aa: CASNTWSGRADGADTQYF

v_call: TRBV27
cdr3_length: 12
cdr3_aa: CASSFPGDEQFF

v_call: TRBV6-5
cdr3_length: 15
cdr3_aa: CASSSDSDAYNEQFF

v_call: TRBV5-5
cdr3_length: 14
cdr3_aa: CASSSGGGGTEAFF

v_call: TRBV4-3
cdr3_length: 15
cdr3_aa: CASSQVPSGWNEQFF

v_call: TRBV10-3
cdr3_length: 16
cdr3_aa: CAISVRDRRPRTEAFF

v_call: TRBV19
cdr3_length: 14
cdr3_aa: CASSAGSRVDEQFF

v_call: TRBV4-2
cdr3_length: 14
cdr3_aa: CASSYGQDDWEAFF

v_call: TRBV27
cdr3_length: 15
cdr3_aa: CASSLRGGSSYEQYF

v_call: TRBV15
cdr3_length: 15
cdr3_aa: CATSRVGGRSNEQFF

v_call: TRBV5-6
cdr3_length: 16
cdr3_aa: CASFPGLAGVTGELFF

v_call: TRBV27
cdr3_length: 16
cdr3_aa: CASSLSSGFPYNEQFF

v_call: TRBV7-9
cdr3_length: 16
cdr3_aa: CASSPREFTSTDTQYF

v_call: TRBV4-3
cdr3_length: 19
cdr3_aa: CASSPSLVAGGGYYNEQFF

v_call: TRBV2
cdr3_length: 13
cdr3_aa: CASAFSGNQPQHF

v_call: TRBV5-8
cdr3_length: 14
cdr3_aa: CASSLVPGFSEQYF

v_call: TRBV14
cdr3_length: 16
cdr3_aa: CASSPDRLGGSYEQYF

v_call: TRBV5-1
cdr3_length: 16
cdr3_aa: CASSLERRLPKNIQYF

v_call: TRBV6-6
cdr3_length: 14
cdr3_aa: CASSSLAGLETQYF

v_call: TRBV7-9
cdr3_length: 15
cdr3_aa: CASSFIPGGTDTQYF

v_call: TRBV27
cdr3_length: 16
cdr3_aa: CASSLSSGNSNQPQHF

v_call: TRBV2
cdr3_length: 16
cdr3_aa: CASSPGQGANTGELFF

v_call: TRBV2
cdr3_length: 15
cdr3_aa: CASSEEGQDNEKLFF

v_call: TRBV2
cdr3_length: 14
cdr3_aa: CANRLAGPYNEQFF

v_call: TRBV9
cdr3_length: 16
cdr3_aa: CASSAITSGDWVEQFF

v_call: TRBV6-5
cdr3_length: 14
cdr3_aa: CASSGGQNTGELFF

v_call: TRBV19
cdr3_length: 15
cdr3_aa: CASSIKGQANQPQHF

v_call: TRBV27
cdr3_length: 15
cdr3_aa: CASSWGGRGADTQYF

v_call: TRBV27
cdr3_length: 14
cdr3_aa: CASSFRSSGNTIYF

v_call: TRBV2
cdr3_length: 16
cdr3_aa: CASSDYYSGSSYEQYF